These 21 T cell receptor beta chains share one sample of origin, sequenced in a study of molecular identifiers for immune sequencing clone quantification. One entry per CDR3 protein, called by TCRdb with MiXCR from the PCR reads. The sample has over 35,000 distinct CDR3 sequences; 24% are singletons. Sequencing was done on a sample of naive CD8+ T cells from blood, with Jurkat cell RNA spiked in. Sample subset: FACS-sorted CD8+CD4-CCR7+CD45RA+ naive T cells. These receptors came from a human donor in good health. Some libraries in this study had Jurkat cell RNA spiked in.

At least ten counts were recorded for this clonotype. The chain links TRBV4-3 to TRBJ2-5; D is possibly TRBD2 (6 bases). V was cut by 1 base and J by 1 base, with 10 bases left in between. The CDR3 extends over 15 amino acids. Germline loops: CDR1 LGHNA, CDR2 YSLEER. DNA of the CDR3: TGCGCCAGCAGCCAAGGGGGGGAGTCCCAAGAGACCCAGTACTTC. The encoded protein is CASSQGGESQETQYF.

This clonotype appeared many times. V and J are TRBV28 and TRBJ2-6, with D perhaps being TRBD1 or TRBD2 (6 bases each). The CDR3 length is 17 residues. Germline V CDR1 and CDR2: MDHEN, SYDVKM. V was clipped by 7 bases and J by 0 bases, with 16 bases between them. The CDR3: CASKGGTPYSGANVLTF. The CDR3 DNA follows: TGTGCCAGCAAGGGGGGCACCCCTTACTCTGGGGCCAACGTCCTGACTTTC.

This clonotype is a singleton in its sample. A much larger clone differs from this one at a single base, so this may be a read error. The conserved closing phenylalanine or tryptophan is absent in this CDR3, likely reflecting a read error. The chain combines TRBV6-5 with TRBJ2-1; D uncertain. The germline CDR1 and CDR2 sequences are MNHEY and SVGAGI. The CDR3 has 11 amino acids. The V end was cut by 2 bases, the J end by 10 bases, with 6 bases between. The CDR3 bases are TGTGCCAGCAGTTACGGCGCGGAGCAGTTCCTC. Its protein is CASSYGAEQFL.

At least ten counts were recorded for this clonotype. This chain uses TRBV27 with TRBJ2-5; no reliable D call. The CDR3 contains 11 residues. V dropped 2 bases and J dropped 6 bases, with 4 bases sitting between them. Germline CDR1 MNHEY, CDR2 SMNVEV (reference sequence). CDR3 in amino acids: CASSLEKTQYF. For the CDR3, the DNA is TGTGCCAGCAGTTTAGAAAAGACCCAGTACTTC.

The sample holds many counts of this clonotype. CDR3 region: CASSYPGGRYEQYF. The CDR3 DNA is TGTGCCAGCAGTTACCCAGGGGGAAGGTACGAGCAGTACTTC. This chain links TRBV6-2 or TRBV6-3 with TRBJ2-7; TRBD1 matches 7 bases. Per germline, CDR1 MNHEY and CDR2 SVGEGT. The ends lost 2 bases at V and 4 bases at J; junction bases unmatched: 5. The CDR3 runs 14 residues.

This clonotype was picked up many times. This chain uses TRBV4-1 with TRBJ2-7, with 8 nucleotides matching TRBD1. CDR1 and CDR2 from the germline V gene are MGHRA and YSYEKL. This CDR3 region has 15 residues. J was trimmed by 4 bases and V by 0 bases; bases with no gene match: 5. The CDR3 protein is CASSQDLRDRYEQYF. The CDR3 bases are TGCGCCAGCAGCCAAGATCTTCGGGACAGGTACGAGCAGTACTTC.

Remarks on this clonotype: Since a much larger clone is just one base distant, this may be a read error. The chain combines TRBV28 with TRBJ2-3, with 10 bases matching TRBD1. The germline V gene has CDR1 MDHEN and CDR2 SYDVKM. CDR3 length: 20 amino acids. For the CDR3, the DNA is TGTGCCAGCAGTTTACCTGGGACAGGGGTAATAGCGGAAAGCACAGATACGCGGTATTTT. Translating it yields CASSLPGTGVIAESTDTRYF.

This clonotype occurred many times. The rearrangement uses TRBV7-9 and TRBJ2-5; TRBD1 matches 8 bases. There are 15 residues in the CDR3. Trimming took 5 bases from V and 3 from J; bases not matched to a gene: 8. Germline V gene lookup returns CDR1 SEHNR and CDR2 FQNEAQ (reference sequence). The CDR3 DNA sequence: TGTGCCAGCAGCCATCTTGGACAGGGAGAAGAGACCCAGTACTTC. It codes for CASSHLGQGEETQYF.

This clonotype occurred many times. Here the CDR3 reads CASSPGRGYEQYF. CDR3 sequence (DNA): TGTGCCAGCAGTCCCGGACGGGGATACGAGCAGTACTTC. The rearrangement links TRBV12-3 or TRBV12-4 to TRBJ2-7; the D gene is possibly TRBD2 (5 bases). The CDR3 is made up of 13 amino acids. V was cut by 5 bases and J by 4 bases, with 12 bases left in between.

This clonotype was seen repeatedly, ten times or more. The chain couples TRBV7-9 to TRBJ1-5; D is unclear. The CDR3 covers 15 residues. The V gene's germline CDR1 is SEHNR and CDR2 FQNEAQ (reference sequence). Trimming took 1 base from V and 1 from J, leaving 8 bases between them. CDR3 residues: CASSLVGSSNQPQHF. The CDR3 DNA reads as TGTGCCAGCAGCTTAGTAGGGTCGAGCAATCAGCCCCAGCATTTT.

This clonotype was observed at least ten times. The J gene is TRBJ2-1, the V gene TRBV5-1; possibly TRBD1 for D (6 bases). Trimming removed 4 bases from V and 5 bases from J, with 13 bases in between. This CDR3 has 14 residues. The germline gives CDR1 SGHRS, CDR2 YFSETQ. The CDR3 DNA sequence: TGCGCCAGCAGCCCGGCGGACAGAGACAATGAGCAGTTCTTC. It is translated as CASSPADRDNEQFF.

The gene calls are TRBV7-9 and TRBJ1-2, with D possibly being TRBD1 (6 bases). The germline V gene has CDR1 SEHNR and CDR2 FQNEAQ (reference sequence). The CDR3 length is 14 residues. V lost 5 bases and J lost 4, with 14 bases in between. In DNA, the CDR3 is TGTGCCAGCAGCGAACCCAGGGGCAGCTATGGCTACACCTTC. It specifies CASSEPRGSYGYTF.

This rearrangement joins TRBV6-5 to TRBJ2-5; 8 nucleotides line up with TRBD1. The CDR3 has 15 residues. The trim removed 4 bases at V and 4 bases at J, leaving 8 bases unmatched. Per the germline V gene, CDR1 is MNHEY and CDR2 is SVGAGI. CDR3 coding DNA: TGTGCCAGCAGTTTCTACAGGGGGGAAGGAGAGACCCAGTACTTC. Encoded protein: CASSFYRGEGETQYF.

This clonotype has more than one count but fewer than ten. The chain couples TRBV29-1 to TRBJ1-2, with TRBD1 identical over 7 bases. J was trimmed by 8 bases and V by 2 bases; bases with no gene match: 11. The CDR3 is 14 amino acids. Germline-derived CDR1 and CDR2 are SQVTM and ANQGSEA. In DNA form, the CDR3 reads TGCAGCGTTGAATTGAGGGGGCTGACTGAGGGCTACACCTTC. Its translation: CSVELRGLTEGYTF.

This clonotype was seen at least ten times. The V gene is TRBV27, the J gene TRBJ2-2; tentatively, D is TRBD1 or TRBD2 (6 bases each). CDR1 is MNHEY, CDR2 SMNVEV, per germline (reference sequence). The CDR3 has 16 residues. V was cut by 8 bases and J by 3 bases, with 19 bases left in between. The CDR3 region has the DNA TGTGCCAGCGGGGGGCGGGGTGTTATCGACACCGGGGAGCTGTTTTTT. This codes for CASGGRGVIDTGELFF.

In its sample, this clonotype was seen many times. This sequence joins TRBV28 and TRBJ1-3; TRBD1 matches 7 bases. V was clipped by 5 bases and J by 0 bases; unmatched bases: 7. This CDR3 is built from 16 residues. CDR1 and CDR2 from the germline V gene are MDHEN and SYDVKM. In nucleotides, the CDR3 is TGTGCCAGCAGTACCATCGGGACAGCCTCTGGAAACACCATATATTTT. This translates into CASSTIGTASGNTIYF.

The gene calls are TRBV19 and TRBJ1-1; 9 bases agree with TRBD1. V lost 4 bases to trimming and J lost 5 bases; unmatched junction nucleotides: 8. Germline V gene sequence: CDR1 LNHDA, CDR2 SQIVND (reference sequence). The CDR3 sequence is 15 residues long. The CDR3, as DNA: TGTGCCAGTAGTACACATGACAGGGGGTCTACTGAAGCTTTCTTT. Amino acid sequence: CASSTHDRGSTEAFF.

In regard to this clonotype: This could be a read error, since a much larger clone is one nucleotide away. This CDR3 reads CAWPLTSGQETQYF. Here the CDR3 DNA reads TGTGCCTGGCCCCTAACTAGCGGACAAGAGACCCAGTACTTC. This sequence joins TRBV30 and TRBJ2-5; 8 nucleotides line up with TRBD2. Germline V lookup: CDR1 GTSNPN, CDR2 SVGIG (reference sequence). The CDR3 totals 14 residues. Losses at the gene ends were 5 bases for V and 2 bases for J; bases not matched to a gene: 7. Full variable domain (missing parts from reference TRBV30 and TRBJ2-5): SQTIHQWPATLVQPVGSPLSLECTVEGTSNPNLYWYRQAAGRGLQLLFYSVGIGQISSEVPQNLSASRPQDRQFILSSKKLLLSDSGFYLCAWPLTSGQETQYFGPGTRLLVL.

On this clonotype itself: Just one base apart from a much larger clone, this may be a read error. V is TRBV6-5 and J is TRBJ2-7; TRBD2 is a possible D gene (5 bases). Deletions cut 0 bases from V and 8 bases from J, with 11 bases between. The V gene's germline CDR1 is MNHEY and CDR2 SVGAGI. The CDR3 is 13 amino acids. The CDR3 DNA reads TGTGCCAGCAGTTACTCGAGGGTTTACAAGCAGTACTTC. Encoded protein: CASSYSRVYKQYF.

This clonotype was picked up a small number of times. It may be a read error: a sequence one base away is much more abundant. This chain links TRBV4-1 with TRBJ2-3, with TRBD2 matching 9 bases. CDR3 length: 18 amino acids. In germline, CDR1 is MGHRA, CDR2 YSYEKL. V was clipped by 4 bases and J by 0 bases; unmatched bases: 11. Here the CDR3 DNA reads TGCGCCAGCAGCCCGCAGACTAGCGGTCTTGCTAGCACAGATACGCAGTATTTT. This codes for CASSPQTSGLASTDTQYF.

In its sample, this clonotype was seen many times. The CDR3 here is CATSDPDAGHEQYF. The CDR3 region has the DNA TGTGCCACCAGTGACCCGGACGCCGGCCACGAGCAGTACTTC. V is TRBV24-1 and J is TRBJ2-7; D gene uncertain. Trimming removed 4 bases at V and 5 bases at J, with 14 bases between. The length of the CDR3 is 14 residues. The germline gives CDR1 KGHDR, CDR2 SFDVKD.